The present T cell receptor (beta chain) was sequenced within a study of T cell responses to AZD1222 COVID-19 vaccine. Germline CDR1 reads MDHEN; CDR2 reads SYDVKM. The CDR3 length is 12 residues. The ends were cut back, 6 bases at V and 3 bases at J, with 5 bases in the middle. Assay used: immunoSEQ multiplex PCR; TCRdb lists only in-frame clones, some missing. The table includes roughly 180,000 clones, 94% detected once. This sequence was found in an adult in good health. The specimen was peripheral blood, collected on day 0 of AZD1222 vaccination. This chain joins TRBV28 and TRBJ1-4; no clear D gene. CDR3 region: CASSPPNEKLFF. In DNA form, the CDR3 reads TGTGCCAGCAGCCCCCCTAATGAAAAACTGTTTTTT.